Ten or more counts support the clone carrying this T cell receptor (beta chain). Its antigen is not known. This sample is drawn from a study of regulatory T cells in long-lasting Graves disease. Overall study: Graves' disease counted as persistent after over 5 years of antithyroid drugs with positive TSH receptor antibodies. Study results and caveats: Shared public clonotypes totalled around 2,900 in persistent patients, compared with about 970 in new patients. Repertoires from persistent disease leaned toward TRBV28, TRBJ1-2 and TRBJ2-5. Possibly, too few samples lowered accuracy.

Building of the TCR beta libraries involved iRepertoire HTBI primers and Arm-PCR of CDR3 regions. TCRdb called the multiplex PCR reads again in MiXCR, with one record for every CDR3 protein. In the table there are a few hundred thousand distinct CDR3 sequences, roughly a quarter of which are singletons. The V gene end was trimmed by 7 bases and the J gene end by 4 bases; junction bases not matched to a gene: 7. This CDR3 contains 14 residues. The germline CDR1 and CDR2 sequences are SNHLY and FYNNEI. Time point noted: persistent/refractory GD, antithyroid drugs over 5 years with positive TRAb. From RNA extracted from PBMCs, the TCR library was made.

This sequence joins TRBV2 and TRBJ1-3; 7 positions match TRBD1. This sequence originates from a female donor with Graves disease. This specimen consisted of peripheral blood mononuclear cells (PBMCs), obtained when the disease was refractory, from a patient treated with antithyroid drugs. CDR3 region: CASTEGQFGNTIYF. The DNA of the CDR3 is TGTGCCAGCACCGAGGGACAGTTCGGAAACACCATATATTTT.